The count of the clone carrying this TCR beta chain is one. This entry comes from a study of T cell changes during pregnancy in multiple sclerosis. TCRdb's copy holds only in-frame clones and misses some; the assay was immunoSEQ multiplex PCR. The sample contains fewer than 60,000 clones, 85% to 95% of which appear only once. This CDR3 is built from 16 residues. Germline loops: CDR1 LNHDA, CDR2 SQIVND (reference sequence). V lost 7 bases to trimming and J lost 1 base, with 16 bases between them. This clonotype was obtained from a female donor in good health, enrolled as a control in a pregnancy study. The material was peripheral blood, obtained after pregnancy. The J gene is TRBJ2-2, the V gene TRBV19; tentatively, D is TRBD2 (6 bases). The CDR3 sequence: CASKETGTLNTGELFF. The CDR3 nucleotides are TGTGCCAGTAAGGAGACTGGGACTCTGAACACCGGGGAGCTGTTTTTT.